One and the same sample provided the 30 T cell receptor beta chains below, sequenced in a study of OX40 agonist ivuxolimab in advanced cancers. Repertoires were generated with immunoSEQ multiplex PCR, while TCRdb's copy carries only in-frame clones and drops some. The table lists roughly 55,000 clones, 80% of them singletons. The specimen was CD4+ or CD8+ T cells sorted from blood, collected in a trial of the OX40 agonist ivuxolimab. These receptors came from an adult with an advanced solid tumor such as melanoma, head and neck, liver or kidney cancer.

This chain connects TRBV6-6 to TRBJ1-6; 7 bases fit TRBD1. Germline CDR1 MNHNY, CDR2 SVGAGI (reference sequence). The CDR3 extends over 15 amino acids. Losses at the gene ends were 3 bases for V and 7 bases for J; bases not matched to a gene: 6. CDR3 nucleotides: TGTGCCAGCAGTTATCCCGGACAGGTGAATTCACCCCTCCACTTT. It encodes CASSYPGQVNSPLHF.

This chain joins TRBV2 and TRBJ2-3; D may match TRBD1 or TRBD2 (6 bases each). Trimming removed 5 bases at V and 4 bases at J, with 19 bases between. CDR3 length: 16 amino acids. The germline V gene encodes CDR1 SNHLY and CDR2 FYNNEI. CDR3 protein: CASSFLEGGVSDTQYF. CDR3 DNA sequence: TGTGCCAGCAGTTTCCTCGAGGGGGGAGTTTCAGATACGCAGTATTTT.

CDR3 loop: CASSLVGSGNTIYF. The CDR3 DNA follows: TGTGCCAGCAGCCTAGTAGGGTCTGGAAACACCATATATTTT. The chain carries TRBV6-5 and TRBJ1-3; D gene unclear. Trimming shortened V by 6 bases and J by 1 base, and 10 bases separated the two germline ends. Germline V gives CDR1 MNHEY, CDR2 SVGAGI. This CDR3 has 14 amino acids.

The chain uses TRBV6-5 and TRBJ1-2, with TRBD1 as a possible D gene (5 bases). The CDR3 runs to 16 residues. Germline V lookup: CDR1 MNHEY, CDR2 SVGAGI. Trimming stripped 0 bases from V and 4 bases from J, with 15 bases between. CDR3 loop: CASSYSNRLNPYGYTF. The CDR3 nucleotides are TGTGCCAGCAGTTACTCGAACAGGTTGAATCCCTATGGCTACACCTTC.

This clone was seen just once. The chain has TRBV5-5 and TRBJ1-1; the D is unclear. Looked up from germline, CDR1 is SGHKS and CDR2 is YYEKEE (reference sequence). This CDR3 has 12 residues. V lost 0 bases and J lost 10, with 10 bases in between. This CDR3 reads CASSLETLAAFF. For the CDR3, the DNA is TGTGCCAGCAGCTTGGAGACTCTAGCAGCTTTCTTT.

V usage is TRBV30 and J usage is TRBJ1-5; TRBD1 might be the D (6 bases). The CDR3 runs 12 residues. Germline lookup yields CDR1 GTSNPN and CDR2 SVGIG (reference sequence). The V and J ends lost 0 bases and 6 bases respectively, with 6 bases between them. The CDR3 reads CAWSVQGQPQHF. DNA for the CDR3: TGTGCCTGGAGTGTACAGGGTCAGCCCCAGCATTTT.

This chain joins TRBV19 and TRBJ1-1; tentatively, D is TRBD1 (6 bases). V gave up 5 bases and J gave up 5 bases, with 21 bases separating them. This CDR3 has 16 residues. Germline values: CDR1 LNHDA, CDR2 SQIVND (reference sequence). The CDR3 DNA follows: TGTGCCAGTAGTCCTTGGGAGGCAGGGGATAGAACTGAAGCTTTCTTT. Encoded protein: CASSPWEAGDRTEAFF.

The V call is TRBV5-1, the J call TRBJ1-1; D gene ambiguous. CDR3 size: 13 residues. CDR1 is SGHRS, CDR2 YFSETQ, per germline. V lost 0 bases to trimming and J lost 3 bases, with 6 bases between them. CDR3 protein: CASSLGADTEAFF. The CDR3, as DNA: TGCGCCAGCAGCTTGGGGGCAGACACTGAAGCTTTCTTT.

The CDR3, as DNA: TGTGCCAGCAGCTTAGGGCTAGCGAAGCAGTTCTTC. Its translation: CASSLGLAKQFF. The chain carries TRBV7-2 and TRBJ2-1; possibly TRBD2 for D (6 bases). There are 12 residues in the CDR3. Germline values: CDR1 SGHTA, CDR2 FQGNSA. Trimming removed 1 base at V and 11 bases at J, with 9 bases between. Complete variable domain (other parts from reference TRBV7-2 and TRBJ2-1): GAGVSQSPSNKVTEKGKDVELRCDPISGHTALYWYRQSLGQGLEFLIYFQGNSAPDKSGLPSDRFSAERTGGSVSTLTIQRTQQEDSAVYLCASSLGLAKQFFGPGTRLTVL.

In this sample, this clone is medium-sized. This chain connects TRBV10-1 to TRBJ2-7; tentative D call: TRBD2 (6 bases). V lost 0 bases and J lost 3, with 6 bases in between. From germline, CDR1 is WNHNN and CDR2 SYGVQD (reference sequence). The CDR3 sequence is 13 residues long. DNA of the CDR3: TGCGCCAGCAGTGAGTCGGGAGGCTACGAGCAGTACTTC. It is translated as CASSESGGYEQYF.

For the CDR3, the DNA is TGTGCCAGCAGCCGTCAGACAGGGGGCTTCACTGAAGCTTTCTTT. It is translated as CASSRQTGGFTEAFF. The chain uses TRBV7-2 and TRBJ1-1; TRBD1 agrees at 10 bases. Germline CDR1 is SGHTA and CDR2 is FQGNSA. V was pared by 5 bases and J by 4 bases, with 7 bases of the junction left unmatched. The CDR3 spans 15 residues. Supplemented by reference TRBV7-2 and TRBJ1-1, the full variable domain reads GAGVSQSPSNKVTEKGKDVELRCDPISGHTALYWYRQSLGQGLEFLIYFQGNSAPDKSGLPSDRFSAERTGGSVSTLTIQRTQQEDSAVYLCASSRQTGGFTEAFFGQGTRLTVV.

The gene calls are TRBV6-6 and TRBJ1-5, with a weak D call TRBD1 (5 bases). The CDR3 extends over 14 amino acids. Trimming took off 7 bases at V and 3 bases at J, with 13 bases between the two ends. Germline V lookup: CDR1 MNHNY, CDR2 SVGAGI (reference sequence). CDR3 protein: CASTWGGDNQPQHF. The CDR3 region has the DNA TGTGCCAGCACCTGGGGGGGAGACAATCAGCCCCAGCATTTT.

Only one count was recorded for this clone. The genes are TRBV19 and TRBJ2-2; TRBD2 matches 7 bases. The junction had 7 bases not matched to a gene; V was cut back by 11 bases and J by 1 base. From germline, CDR1 is LNHDA and CDR2 SQIVND (reference sequence). The CDR3 runs to 14 residues. CDR3 amino acids: CASLTSLNTGELFF. In nucleotides, the CDR3 is TGTGCCTCATTGACTAGCCTGAACACCGGGGAGCTGTTTTTT.

The rearrangement links TRBV28 to TRBJ2-5; possibly TRBD2 for D (6 bases). The CDR3 runs 15 residues. Trimming removed 6 bases from V and 0 bases from J, with 14 bases in between. Germline V gene data show CDR1 as MDHEN and CDR2 as SYDVKM. The CDR3: CASSGGGAYQETQYF. The CDR3 coding sequence is TGTGCCAGCAGCGGGGGAGGAGCCTACCAAGAGACCCAGTACTTC. The full variable domain, completed using reference TRBV28 and TRBJ2-5, is DVKVTQSSRYLVKRTGEKVFLECVQDMDHENMFWYRQDPGLGLRLIYFSYDVKMKEKGDIPEGYSVSREKKERFSLILESASTNQTSMYLCASSGGGAYQETQYFGPGTRLLVL.

The chain couples TRBV19 to TRBJ2-4, with 8 bases fitting TRBD1. Germline V gene data show CDR1 as LNHDA and CDR2 as SQIVND (reference sequence). V gave up 2 bases and J gave up 3 bases; unmatched junction bases: 3. The CDR3 extends over 15 amino acids. The CDR3 loop reads CASSIRQGNKNIQYF. The CDR3 DNA reads TGTGCCAGTAGTATACGACAGGGGAACAAAAACATTCAGTACTTC. The variable domain in full, completed from reference TRBV19 and TRBJ2-4, reads DGGITQSPKYLFRKEGQNVTLSCEQNLNHDAMYWYRQDPGQGLRLIYYSQIVNDFQKGDIAEGYSVSREKKESFPLTVTSAQKNPTAFYLCASSIRQGNKNIQYFGAGTRLSVL.

This rearrangement joins TRBV19 to TRBJ2-7, with a possible D match to TRBD1 (6 bases). CDR3 length: 12 amino acids. V was cut by 4 bases and J by 11 bases, with 15 bases left in between. Germline CDR1 LNHDA, CDR2 SQIVND (reference sequence). The CDR3 DNA follows: TGTGCCAGTAGTAAATCAACAGGGAGTAAGTACTTC. Protein sequence: CASSKSTGSKYF.

The chain employs TRBV5-1 and TRBJ2-7, with a weak D call TRBD1 (6 bases). CDR3 length equals 13 residues. Germline CDR1 reads SGHRS; CDR2 reads YFSETQ. V lost 3 bases and J lost 0, with 7 bases in between. CDR3 amino acids: CASSWTASYEQYF. The CDR3 bases are TGCGCCAGCAGCTGGACAGCCTCCTACGAGCAGTACTTC.

The chain carries TRBV6-5 and TRBJ1-3; TRBD1 matches 7 bases. The V gene end was trimmed by 2 bases and the J gene end by 0 bases; junction bases not matched to a gene: 4. CDR1 is MNHEY and CDR2 is SVGAGI in the germline V gene. The CDR3 covers 16 residues. The DNA of the CDR3 is TGTGCCAGCAGTTACGGCGGGACAGCCTCTGGAAACACCATATATTTT. This gives the protein CASSYGGTASGNTIYF.

The chain couples TRBV7-8 to TRBJ1-4; 11 bases are a match to TRBD1. CDR3 length: 15 amino acids. Germline V gene lookup returns CDR1 SGHVS and CDR2 FQNEAQ. Trimming at V came to 5 bases and at J to 7 bases, leaving 6 bases not matched to a gene. CDR3 protein: CASSPRTGGFEKLFF. The CDR3 nucleotides are TGTGCCAGCAGCCCCCGGACAGGGGGCTTTGAAAAACTGTTTTTT.

The rearrangement joins TRBV30 to TRBJ1-5, with 9 bases lining up with TRBD1. The CDR3 runs to 14 residues. With V trimmed by 5 bases and J by 0 bases, 2 bases remained unmatched. Germline loops: CDR1 GTSNPN, CDR2 SVGIG (reference sequence). CDR3 nucleotides: TGTGCCTGGGACAGGGGGTATAGCAATCAGCCCCAGCATTTT. This translates into CAWDRGYSNQPQHF.

The sample holds one count of this clone. The chain joins TRBV28 to TRBJ2-7; TRBD2 agrees at 8 bases. V was clipped by 5 bases and J by 3 bases; unmatched bases: 12. CDR1 and CDR2 (germline): MDHEN, SYDVKM. CDR3 length: 16 amino acids. The CDR3 reads CASSGAPGGGRYEQYF. Written as DNA, the CDR3 is TGTGCCAGCAGTGGGGCCCCGGGGGGGGGCCGCTACGAGCAGTACTTC.

The chain links TRBV7-3 to TRBJ2-1; the D gene is possibly TRBD1 (6 bases). The germline V and J ends were trimmed by 6 bases and 7 bases, with 16 bases remaining between them. This CDR3 is 14 amino acids long. The germline V gene encodes CDR1 SGHTA and CDR2 FQGTGA. In DNA, the CDR3 is TGTGCCAGCAGGCTTACAGGGATGGTGAATGAGCAGTTCTTC. Translation: CASRLTGMVNEQFF. Full variable domain (outside the CDR3, taken from reference TRBV7-3 and TRBJ2-1): GAGVSQTPSNKVTEKGKYVELRCDPISGHTALYWYRQSLGQGPEFLIYFQGTGAADDSGLPNDRFFAVRPEGSVSTLKIQRTERGDSAVYLCASRLTGMVNEQFFGPGTRLTVL.

The V gene is TRBV19, the J gene TRBJ1-1, with D unclear. V was trimmed by 10 bases and J by 1 base, leaving 10 bases between them. This CDR3 spans 12 amino acids. Germline CDR1 is LNHDA and CDR2 is SQIVND (reference sequence). The CDR3, as DNA: TGTGCCATCCAGGCGGCGAACACTGAAGCTTTCTTT. Protein sequence: CAIQAANTEAFF. Combining the CDR3 with reference TRBV19 and TRBJ1-1 gives the whole variable domain DGGITQSPKYLFRKEGQNVTLSCEQNLNHDAMYWYRQDPGQGLRLIYYSQIVNDFQKGDIAEGYSVSREKKESFPLTVTSAQKNPTAFYLCAIQAANTEAFFGQGTRLTVV.

This clone was counted between two and nine times. The gene calls are TRBV6-5 and TRBJ1-2; D gene uncertain. The germline gives CDR1 MNHEY, CDR2 SVGAGI. The CDR3 loop spans 12 amino acids. V was shortened by 10 bases and J by 4 bases, with 13 bases between the two germline ends. In DNA form, the CDR3 reads TGTGCCACCTTGACGGCCGTCTATGGCTACACCTTC. Its translation is CATLTAVYGYTF.

The chain is built from TRBV5-1 and TRBJ2-5; TRBD2 matches 10 bases. The CDR3 runs 16 residues. Trimming at V came to 0 bases and at J to 2 bases, leaving 4 bases not matched to a gene. CDR1 is SGHRS and CDR2 is YFSETQ in the germline V gene. In nucleotides, the CDR3 is TGCGCCAGCAGCTTGGCGCCTAGCGGGAGTCAAGAGACCCAGTACTTC. The encoded protein is CASSLAPSGSQETQYF.

V is TRBV19 and J is TRBJ2-5; D not resolved. The CDR3 runs 15 residues. Germline lookup yields CDR1 LNHDA and CDR2 SQIVND (reference sequence). Trimming removed 1 base from V and 0 bases from J, with 9 bases in between. The DNA for the CDR3 is TGTGCCAGTAGTATAGCTGACACGAACCAAGAGACCCAGTACTTC. As protein: CASSIADTNQETQYF.

The genes are TRBV6-6 and TRBJ2-1; TRBD2 matches at 9 bases. Germline lookup yields CDR1 MNHNY and CDR2 SVGAGI (reference sequence). V was pared by 6 bases and J by 3 bases, with 6 bases of the junction left unmatched. This CDR3 is 15 amino acids long. The CDR3 DNA reads TGTGCCAGCAGGGCCGCGGGAGGGGACTACAATGAGCAGTTCTTC. This gives the protein CASRAAGGDYNEQFF.

The chain is built from TRBV7-9 and TRBJ1-2, with D uncertain. Germline loops: CDR1 SEHNR, CDR2 FQNEAQ (reference sequence). Between the trimmed V and J ends, which lost 5 bases and 4 bases, there was a span of 14 bases. The CDR3 spans 14 residues. CDR3 protein: CASSIDTEVYGYTF. The CDR3 coding sequence is TGTGCCAGCAGCATTGATACGGAAGTCTATGGCTACACCTTC.

In DNA, the CDR3 is TGTGCCACCAGCCAAGTCGCAGGGGGCGCCTACGAGCAGTACTTC. Protein sequence: CATSQVAGGAYEQYF. V and J are TRBV15 and TRBJ2-7; TRBD1 matches 8 bases. The V segment lost 5 bases and the J segment 2 bases; nucleotides outside the gene matches: 8. From germline, CDR1 is LNHNV and CDR2 YYDKDF (reference sequence). There are 15 residues in the CDR3. Together with reference TRBV15 and TRBJ2-7, the CDR3 gives the full variable domain: DAMVIQNPRYQVTQFGKPVTLSCSQTLNHNVMYWYQQKSSQAPKLLFHYYDKDFNNEADTPDNFQSRRPNTSFCFLDIRSPGLGDTAMYLCATSQVAGGAYEQYFGPGTRLTVT.

The J gene is TRBJ2-1, the V gene TRBV4-3; TRBD1 aligns across 7 bases. This CDR3 is 16 amino acids long. Trimming removed 1 base from V and 4 bases from J; junction bases left unmatched: 7. CDR1 and CDR2 from the germline V gene are LGHNA and YSLEER. The CDR3 nucleotides read TGCGCCAGCAGCCAAGGTCCCGGGACAGATTACAATGAGCAGTTCTTC. Encoded protein: CASSQGPGTDYNEQFF.